Listed below are T cell receptor beta chains from one sample, sequenced in a study of T-cell reconstitution after alpha-beta-depleted transplantation in children. TCRdb called the PCR reads again in MiXCR, with one record for every CDR3 protein. Altogether some 400,000 distinct CDR3 sequences are present, roughly 20% being singletons, with the ten largest covering around 4%. Sequenced material: PBMCs from the stem cell graft donor, taken from the stem cell graft. The receptors shown here come from a human donor who donated a stem cell graft to a child with acute myeloid leukemia. The CDR3 runs from the conserved cysteine through the conserved F or W. A D gene is named only where the DNA matches it firmly. Only part of the rows carry a size: once, few, many, or a class if the clone is expanded.

cdr3_length: 16
j_call: TRBJ2-7
clone_size: many
d_call: TRBD2
v_call: TRBV5-1
cdr3_aa: CASSPGLAGGRYEQYF
cdr3_nt: TGCGCCAGCAGCCCGGGACTAGCGGGAGGACGGTACGAGCAGTACTTC

cdr3_length: 13
j_call: TRBJ1-1
clone_size: -
d_call: -
v_call: TRBV7-9
cdr3_aa: CASKARREPEAFF
cdr3_nt: TGTGCCAGCAAAGCCCGCAGGGAACCTGAAGCTTTCTTT

cdr3_length: 15
j_call: TRBJ2-7
clone_size: -
d_call: TRBD2
v_call: TRBV20-1
cdr3_aa: CSARGLAGFSYEQYF
cdr3_nt: TGCAGTGCTAGAGGACTAGCGGGTTTCTCCTACGAGCAGTACTTC

cdr3_length: 15
j_call: TRBJ2-1
clone_size: few
d_call: TRBD1
v_call: TRBV5-1
cdr3_aa: CASSPEGTVAGEQFF
cdr3_nt: TGCGCCAGCAGCCCCGAAGGGACAGTGGCTGGTGAGCAGTTCTTC

cdr3_length: 14
j_call: TRBJ2-1
clone_size: -
d_call: -
v_call: TRBV20-1
cdr3_aa: CSARGLLSYNEQFF
cdr3_nt: TGCAGTGCTAGAGGTCTACTCTCCTACAATGAGCAGTTCTTC

cdr3_length: 17
j_call: TRBJ2-1
clone_size: -
d_call: TRBD1
v_call: TRBV7-9
cdr3_aa: CASSLEVTGGSYNEQFF
cdr3_nt: TGTGCCAGCAGCTTAGAGGTGACAGGGGGCTCCTACAATGAGCAGTTCTTC

cdr3_length: 15
j_call: TRBJ2-1
clone_size: few
d_call: -
v_call: TRBV7-9
cdr3_aa: CASSPKGQSPNEQFF
cdr3_nt: TGTGCCAGCAGCCCGAAAGGACAGTCCCCCAATGAGCAGTTCTTC

cdr3_length: 13
j_call: TRBJ1-4
clone_size: -
d_call: -
v_call: TRBV9
cdr3_aa: CASSAPFDEKLFF
cdr3_nt: TGTGCCAGCAGCGCACCCTTTGATGAAAAACTGTTTTTT

cdr3_length: 17
j_call: TRBJ2-1
clone_size: few
d_call: TRBD2
v_call: TRBV29-1
cdr3_aa: CSVAGTGGLSSYNEQFF
cdr3_nt: TGCAGCGTTGCTGGGACGGGGGGGCTGAGCTCCTACAATGAGCAGTTCTTC

cdr3_length: 13
j_call: TRBJ2-7
clone_size: -
d_call: TRBD2
v_call: TRBV7-2
cdr3_aa: CARWEGNKHEQYF
cdr3_nt: TGTGCCAGATGGGAGGGAAATAAACACGAGCAGTACTTC

cdr3_length: 13
j_call: TRBJ2-3
clone_size: few
d_call: TRBD1
v_call: TRBV5-1
cdr3_aa: CAPPDRVKDTQYF
cdr3_nt: TGCGCCCCTCCGGACAGGGTCAAAGATACGCAGTATTTT

cdr3_length: 14
j_call: TRBJ2-3
clone_size: many
d_call: TRBD1
v_call: TRBV12-3/TRBV12-4
cdr3_aa: CASSPGQGSDTQYF
cdr3_nt: TGTGCCAGCAGTCCCGGACAGGGATCTGATACGCAGTATTTT

cdr3_length: 15
j_call: TRBJ2-7
clone_size: -
d_call: -
v_call: TRBV12-3/TRBV12-4
cdr3_aa: CASIPEGRKNYEQYF
cdr3_nt: TGTGCCAGCATACCAGAGGGGCGGAAAAACTACGAGCAGTACTTC

cdr3_length: 14
j_call: TRBJ1-2
clone_size: few
d_call: -
v_call: TRBV28
cdr3_aa: CASSMGGAYYGYTF
cdr3_nt: TGTGCCAGCAGTATGGGAGGGGCGTACTATGGCTACACCTTC

cdr3_length: 14
j_call: TRBJ2-1
clone_size: few
d_call: -
v_call: TRBV7-3
cdr3_aa: CASNEGRFRDEQFF
cdr3_nt: TGTGCCAGCAACGAAGGCAGGTTCAGAGACGAGCAGTTCTTC

cdr3_length: 18
j_call: TRBJ1-5
clone_size: -
d_call: -
v_call: TRBV11-1
cdr3_aa: CASSQGWSGSYSNQPQHF
cdr3_nt: TGTGCCAGCAGCCAGGGTTGGTCAGGGAGTTATAGCAATCAGCCCCAGCATTTT

cdr3_length: 14
j_call: TRBJ2-6
clone_size: few
d_call: -
v_call: TRBV12-3/TRBV12-4
cdr3_aa: CASSLAGGANVLTF
cdr3_nt: TGTGCCAGCAGTTTAGCGGGAGGGGCCAACGTCCTGACTTTC

cdr3_length: 12
j_call: TRBJ2-7
clone_size: few
d_call: -
v_call: TRBV20-1
cdr3_aa: CSARERSYEQYF
cdr3_nt: TGCAGTGCTAGAGAACGAAGTTACGAGCAGTACTTC

cdr3_length: 14
j_call: TRBJ2-1
clone_size: -
d_call: TRBD2
v_call: TRBV12-3/TRBV12-4
cdr3_aa: CASTYGGRAHEQFF
cdr3_nt: TGTGCCAGCACCTACGGAGGGAGGGCCCATGAGCAGTTCTTC

cdr3_length: 17
j_call: TRBJ2-1
clone_size: -
d_call: TRBD2
v_call: TRBV4-2
cdr3_aa: CASSQGFLSGRDNEQFF
cdr3_nt: TGTGCCAGCAGCCAAGGGTTCCTTAGCGGGAGGGACAATGAGCAGTTCTTC

cdr3_length: 15
j_call: TRBJ2-7
clone_size: many
d_call: -
v_call: TRBV29-1
cdr3_aa: CSVKVDGRGPYEQYF
cdr3_nt: TGCAGCGTTAAAGTAGATGGCAGGGGACCATACGAGCAGTACTTC

cdr3_length: 14
j_call: TRBJ1-5
clone_size: -
d_call: -
v_call: TRBV12-3/TRBV12-4
cdr3_aa: CASSMGHQNQPQHF
cdr3_nt: TGTGCCAGCAGTATGGGACACCAAAATCAGCCCCAGCATTTT

cdr3_length: 13
j_call: TRBJ2-7
clone_size: many
d_call: -
v_call: TRBV4-2
cdr3_aa: CASSQGHAYEQYF
cdr3_nt: TGTGCCAGCAGCCAGGGACATGCCTACGAGCAGTACTTC

cdr3_length: 14
j_call: TRBJ2-3
clone_size: -
d_call: TRBD1
v_call: TRBV20-1
cdr3_aa: CSARLTGATDTQYF
cdr3_nt: TGCAGTGCTAGACTAACAGGGGCCACAGATACGCAGTATTTT

cdr3_length: 13
j_call: TRBJ1-1
clone_size: -
d_call: -
v_call: TRBV4-3
cdr3_aa: CASSRQMDTEAFF
cdr3_nt: TGCGCCAGCAGCCGCCAAATGGACACTGAAGCTTTCTTT

cdr3_length: 15
j_call: TRBJ2-6
clone_size: -
d_call: TRBD2
v_call: TRBV7-9
cdr3_aa: CASSLREAGANVLTF
cdr3_nt: TGTGCCAGCAGCTTACGGGAGGCTGGGGCCAACGTCCTGACTTTC

cdr3_length: 15
j_call: TRBJ2-1
clone_size: -
d_call: TRBD1
v_call: TRBV4-1
cdr3_aa: CASSQVPDRNNEQFF
cdr3_nt: TGCGCCAGCAGCCAAGTACCGGACAGGAACAATGAGCAGTTCTTC

cdr3_length: 15
j_call: TRBJ1-5
clone_size: -
d_call: -
v_call: TRBV6-5
cdr3_aa: CASSPQGRANQPQHF
cdr3_nt: TGTGCCAGCAGCCCACAGGGACGGGCAAATCAGCCCCAGCATTTT

cdr3_length: 17
j_call: TRBJ2-1
clone_size: few
d_call: TRBD2
v_call: TRBV4-1
cdr3_aa: CASSQDLTSGGYNEQFF
cdr3_nt: TGCGCCAGCAGCCAAGATCTCACTAGCGGGGGCTACAATGAGCAGTTCTTC

cdr3_length: 13
j_call: TRBJ2-5
clone_size: few
d_call: TRBD1
v_call: TRBV20-1
cdr3_aa: CSANTGGGETQYF
cdr3_nt: TGCAGTGCTAACACAGGGGGTGGCGAGACCCAGTACTTC

cdr3_length: 15
j_call: TRBJ2-1
clone_size: few
d_call: TRBD1
v_call: TRBV11-2
cdr3_aa: CASSSIPGQGLEQFF
cdr3_nt: TGTGCCAGCAGCTCAATACCGGGACAGGGGTTAGAGCAGTTCTTC

cdr3_length: 11
j_call: TRBJ2-7
clone_size: -
d_call: -
v_call: TRBV12-3/TRBV12-4
cdr3_aa: CASRRTYEQYF
cdr3_nt: TGTGCCAGCAGGAGGACCTACGAGCAGTACTTC

cdr3_length: 16
j_call: TRBJ2-1
clone_size: -
d_call: TRBD2
v_call: TRBV20-1
cdr3_aa: CSARDPGTSRYNEQFF
cdr3_nt: TGCAGTGCTAGAGATCCCGGGACTAGCCGGTACAATGAGCAGTTCTTC

cdr3_length: 14
j_call: TRBJ2-7
clone_size: many
d_call: TRBD2
v_call: TRBV11-2
cdr3_aa: CASSSGLAGYEQYF
cdr3_nt: TGTGCCAGCAGCTCAGGACTAGCGGGGTACGAGCAGTACTTC

cdr3_length: 11
j_call: TRBJ2-1
clone_size: few
d_call: -
v_call: TRBV20-1
cdr3_aa: CSARWGEEQFF
cdr3_nt: TGCAGTGCTAGATGGGGGGAAGAGCAGTTCTTC

cdr3_length: 15
j_call: TRBJ2-1
clone_size: many
d_call: TRBD2
v_call: TRBV12-3/TRBV12-4
cdr3_aa: CASSTRLAGDNEQFF
cdr3_nt: TGTGCCAGCAGTACCCGACTAGCGGGAGACAATGAGCAGTTCTTC